Listed below are T cell receptor beta chains from one sample, sequenced in a study of cytomegalovirus exposure and HLA in healthy donors. Profiling relied on immunoSEQ multiplex PCR, and the TCRdb table lists in-frame clones only, not all of them. Of about 170,000 clones listed, around 84% are singletons. The material sequenced was PBMCs. These receptors all stem from a young man in good health and CMV-seropositive. The CDR3 runs from the conserved cysteine through the conserved F or W. D genes are given only for firm matches. Only some rows state a clone size, as once, few, many or a class for expanded clones.

abundance | j_gene | len | d_gene | v_gene | CDR3nt | CDR3aa
NA | TRBJ1-1 | 11 | NA | TRBV7-8 | TGTGCCAGCAGGGGGCGGATTGAAGCTTTCTTT | CASRGRIEAFF
NA | TRBJ2-1 | 11 | TRBD1 | TRBV27 | TGTGCCAGCAGTAGGACAGGGGAGCAGTTCTTC | CASSRTGEQFF
NA | TRBJ1-2 | 14 | NA | TRBV7-2 | TGTGCCAGCGGTTCAGACAGAAGCGTCTATGGCTACACCTTC | CASGSDRSVYGYTF
NA | TRBJ2-7 | 13 | TRBD1 | TRBV19 | TGTGCCAGTAGTCCGGGACAGGCCTACGAGCAGTACTTC | CASSPGQAYEQYF
NA | TRBJ2-1 | 14 | TRBD2 | TRBV6-5 | TGTGCCAGCAGTTACAAGTCTAGCGGTCGGGAGCAGTTCTTC | CASSYKSSGREQFF
few | TRBJ2-5 | 16 | TRBD2 | TRBV4-2 | TGTGCCAGCAGCCAAGATCCTCGGGGGGGGGCAGAGACCCAGTACTTC | CASSQDPRGGAETQYF
NA | TRBJ1-2 | 13 | TRBD1 | TRBV6-5 | TGTGCCAGCAGGCAAGGGACAGCGTATGGCTACACCTTC | CASRQGTAYGYTF
once | TRBJ1-2 | 14 | NA | TRBV7-2 | TGTGCCAGCAGCTTAGGCCCAGGGAACTATGGCTACACCTTC | CASSLGPGNYGYTF
NA | TRBJ1-2 | 15 | TRBD1 | TRBV5-1 | TGCGCCAGCAGCTTGTGGGGACAGGGTAACTATGGCTACACCTTC | CASSLWGQGNYGYTF
few | TRBJ1-1 | 17 | TRBD1 | TRBV19 | TGTGCCAGTAGTACCTCCGGACAGGGGAAGACGGACACTGAAGCTTTCTTT | CASSTSGQGKTDTEAFF
NA | TRBJ2-7 | 11 | NA | TRBV6-5 | TGTGCCAGCAGTTCATCGGGGGAGCAGTACTTC | CASSSSGEQYF
NA | TRBJ2-2 | 14 | NA | TRBV9 | TGTGCCAGCAGCGCGCCGAGCGTCACCGGGGAGCTGTTTTTT | CASSAPSVTGELFF
NA | TRBJ2-2 | 13 | NA | TRBV5-4 | TGTGCCAGCAGCCCCGGGAGAACCGGGGAGCTGTTTTTT | CASSPGRTGELFF
NA | TRBJ2-7 | 15 | NA | TRBV5-1 | TGCGCCAGCAGCAAAGACGGACTAAACTCCTACGAGCAGTACTTC | CASSKDGLNSYEQYF
NA | TRBJ1-4 | 16 | TRBD1 | TRBV4-2 | TGTGCCAGCAGCCAAGATGGGGGGACAGGGGGGGAAAAACTGTTTTTT | CASSQDGGTGGEKLFF
once | TRBJ2-7 | 16 | TRBD2 | TRBV18 | TGTGCCAGCTCACCACCGGGACTAGCGGGTAACTACGAGCAGTACTTC | CASSPPGLAGNYEQYF
NA | TRBJ1-1 | 15 | TRBD1 | TRBV19 | TGTGCCAGTAGGACTACGGGACAGGGAAAGACTGAAGCTTTCTTT | CASRTTGQGKTEAFF
NA | TRBJ2-3 | 14 | NA | TRBV11-3 | TGTGCCAGCAGCCCACTTCGCAGCACAGATACGCAGTATTTT | CASSPLRSTDTQYF
NA | TRBJ1-1 | 16 | TRBD1 | TRBV23-1 | TGCGCCAGCAGTCACCGACAGGGGCGGTTAGTTACTGAAGCTTTCTTT | CASSHRQGRLVTEAFF
few | TRBJ1-1 | 17 | NA | TRBV4-3 | TGCGCCAGCAGCCAAGATGCGCGGGGCAGCCCGAACACTGAAGCTTTCTTT | CASSQDARGSPNTEAFF
once | TRBJ2-1 | 11 | NA | TRBV11-3 | TGTGCCAGCAGCTTGGGGCATGAGCAGTTCTTC | CASSLGHEQFF
NA | TRBJ2-1 | 13 | TRBD2 | TRBV27 | TGTGCCAGCAGTTTTGGACTAGGACCTGAGCAGTTCTTC | CASSFGLGPEQFF
NA | TRBJ1-5 | 16 | TRBD1 | TRBV2 | TGTGCCAGCAGTGACCCGCTCCGGGACAGGAATCAGCCCCAGCATTTT | CASSDPLRDRNQPQHF
NA | TRBJ1-3 | 14 | TRBD1 | TRBV18 | TGTGCCAGCTCAGGAGGGGGCTCCGGAAACACCATATATTTT | CASSGGGSGNTIYF